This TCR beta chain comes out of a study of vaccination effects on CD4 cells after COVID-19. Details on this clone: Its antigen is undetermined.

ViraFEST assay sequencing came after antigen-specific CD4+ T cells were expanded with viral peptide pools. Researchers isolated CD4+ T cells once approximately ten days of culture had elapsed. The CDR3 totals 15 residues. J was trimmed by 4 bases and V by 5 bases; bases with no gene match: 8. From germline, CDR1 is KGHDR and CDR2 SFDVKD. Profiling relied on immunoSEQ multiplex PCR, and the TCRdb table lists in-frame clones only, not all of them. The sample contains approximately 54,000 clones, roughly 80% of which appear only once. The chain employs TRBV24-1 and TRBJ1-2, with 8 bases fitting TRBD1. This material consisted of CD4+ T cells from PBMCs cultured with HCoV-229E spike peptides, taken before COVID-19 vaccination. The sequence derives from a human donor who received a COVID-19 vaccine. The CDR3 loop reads CATSAFDRGGYGYTF. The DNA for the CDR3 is TGTGCCACCAGTGCCTTCGACAGGGGAGGCTATGGCTACACCTTC.